Shown below are 26 T cell receptor beta chains from a single sample sequenced in a study of beta chain features in type 1 diabetes. Every bit of the isolated RNA underwent reverse transcription, so sequencing read expressed TCRB transcripts. Assay: immunoSEQ multiplex PCR; the TCRdb copy retains only in-frame clones and omits some. Altogether 250,000 or so clones are present, about 30% being singletons, with the ten largest covering roughly 4.1%. What was sequenced was central memory CD4+ T cells from blood. These receptors originate from a man aged 30 to 39 in good health.

The rearrangement uses TRBV9 and TRBJ2-5; no firm D call. CDR1 SGDLS and CDR2 YYNGEE come from the germline V gene. The V end was cut by 4 bases, the J end by 2 bases, with 15 bases between. There are 15 residues in the CDR3. The CDR3 is CASSLTGGYQETQYF. The CDR3 DNA is TGTGCCAGCAGCCTCACGGGCGGTTATCAAGAGACCCAGTACTTC.

The chain uses TRBV4-3 and TRBJ1-1; maybe TRBD1 (5 bases). Germline V gives CDR1 LGHNA, CDR2 YSLEER. The CDR3 contains 13 residues. Deletions cut 8 bases from V and 1 base from J, with 11 bases between. The CDR3 DNA reads as TGCGCCAGCTCGGCGGGGGGGAACACTGAAGCTTTCTTT. Protein product: CASSAGGNTEAFF.

This chain connects TRBV5-6 to TRBJ2-1; possibly TRBD2 for D (5 bases). The germline V and J ends were trimmed by 5 bases and 15 bases, with 18 bases remaining between them. Germline lookup yields CDR1 SGHDT and CDR2 YYEEEE. The CDR3 contains 12 residues. The CDR3, as DNA: TGTGCCAGCAGTACGAGGGCGGAGCATTCGTTCTTC. Translated, it gives CASSTRAEHSFF.

A few counts support this clone. The V call is TRBV10-3, the J call TRBJ1-2; no firm D call. CDR1 is ENHRY, CDR2 SYGVKD, per germline. This CDR3 has 14 amino acids. The V and J ends lost 4 bases and 0 bases respectively, with 9 bases between them. CDR3 residues: CAISAGSSNYGYTF. DNA of the CDR3: TGTGCCATCAGTGCGGGCAGCTCTAACTATGGCTACACCTTC.

The CDR3 loop reads CASSLDLLNTGELFF. For the CDR3, the DNA is TGTGCCAGCAGCTTAGACTTACTGAACACCGGGGAGCTGTTTTTT. The chain carries TRBV7-2 and TRBJ2-2; D ambiguous. Looked up from germline, CDR1 is SGHTA and CDR2 is FQGNSA. Trimming took 1 base from V and 1 from J, leaving 7 bases between them. The CDR3 covers 15 residues.

This clone was detected many times. V is TRBV2 and J is TRBJ2-3; 8 bases are a match to TRBD1. The CDR3 sequence is 14 residues long. Germline trimming cut 5 bases from V and 1 base from J; bases unmatched to any gene: 2. Germline lookup yields CDR1 SNHLY and CDR2 FYNNEI. CDR3 amino acids: CASSLTGGTDTQYF. For the CDR3, the DNA is TGTGCCAGCAGTTTGACAGGGGGCACAGATACGCAGTATTTT.

The chain uses TRBV5-1 and TRBJ2-3, with D possibly being TRBD1 or TRBD2 (6 bases each). The V end was cut by 4 bases, the J end by 3 bases, with 18 bases between. This CDR3 has 16 residues. Germline CDR1 and CDR2: SGHRS and YFSETQ. The CDR3 nucleotides read TGCGCCAGCAGCGGCGGACGGGGGCCCTTAACAGATACGCAGTATTTT. Protein sequence: CASSGGRGPLTDTQYF.

The chain is built from TRBV28 and TRBJ2-5; D is unclear. Germline CDR1 MDHEN, CDR2 SYDVKM. The CDR3 spans 12 residues. The ends were cut back, 3 bases at V and 3 bases at J, with 5 bases in the middle. The CDR3 sequence: CASSFSEETQYF. DNA for the CDR3: TGTGCCAGCAGTTTCTCTGAAGAGACCCAGTACTTC.

This clone was seen many times. The rearrangement joins TRBV7-2 to TRBJ1-1, with D possibly TRBD1 on 6 matching bases. Germline CDR1 reads SGHTA; CDR2 reads FQGNSA. Trimming stripped 7 bases from V and 5 bases from J, with 17 bases between. This CDR3 comprises 14 residues. The CDR3 protein is CASTVGGIQTEAFF. The CDR3 DNA is TGTGCCAGCACCGTAGGGGGTATTCAGACTGAAGCTTTCTTT.

This clone was counted a few times. A much larger clone is a single base away; this may be a read error. This chain links TRBV7-2 with TRBJ2-7; maybe TRBD1 (6 bases). The ends were cut back, 3 bases at V and 3 bases at J, with 12 bases in the middle. CDR1 is SGHTA, CDR2 FQGNSA, per germline. The CDR3 runs 14 residues. CDR3 in DNA: TGTGCCAGCAGCTTGGCCGTGACAGGCTACGAGCAGTACTTC. Its protein product is CASSLAVTGYEQYF.

CDR3 sequence reads: CASSPHAGTDTQYF. The CDR3 coding sequence is TGTGCCAGCAGCCCCCATGCGGGGACAGATACGCAGTATTTT. The rearrangement uses TRBV7-2 and TRBJ2-3; D is perhaps TRBD2 (6 bases). The germline V gene has CDR1 SGHTA and CDR2 FQGNSA. The CDR3 has 14 amino acids. V was shortened by 5 bases and J by 3 bases, with 12 bases between the two germline ends.

The J gene is TRBJ1-1, the V gene TRBV27; the D is unclear. Germline V lookup: CDR1 MNHEY, CDR2 SMNVEV (reference sequence). Deletions cut 2 bases from V and 7 bases from J, with 8 bases between. The CDR3 sequence is 12 residues long. The CDR3 is CASSLRPGEAFF. DNA for the CDR3: TGTGCCAGCAGTTTAAGGCCAGGTGAAGCTTTCTTT.

The chain combines TRBV19 with TRBJ2-2, with D tentatively TRBD2 (6 bases). From germline, CDR1 is LNHDA and CDR2 SQIVND (reference sequence). The CDR3 runs to 14 residues. V lost 5 bases and J 6 bases, leaving 13 bases between the germline ends. The DNA of the CDR3 is TGTGCCAGTAGTGCCCCGGGAGACCCCGGGGAGCTGTTTTTT. Translation: CASSAPGDPGELFF.

This clone was observed a handful of times. The J gene is TRBJ1-2, the V gene TRBV20-1; D is uncertain. The V gene's germline CDR1 is DFQATT and CDR2 SNEGSKA (reference sequence). The CDR3 is 10 residues long. Trimming left V 4 bases short and J 7 bases short, with 7 bases between. Written as DNA, the CDR3 is TGCAGTGCTAAAGATGGTGGCTACACCTTC. This encodes CSAKDGGYTF.

This clone was counted only a few times. The V call is TRBV10-2, the J call TRBJ2-7, with 13 bases identical to TRBD2. The CDR3 is 15 amino acids. The V segment lost 7 bases and the J segment 7 bases; nucleotides outside the gene matches: 10. Germline CDR1 and CDR2: WSHSY and SAAADI. CDR3 protein: CASTPGLAGYREQYF. The CDR3 nucleotides read TGCGCCAGCACTCCGGGACTAGCGGGGTATAGGGAGCAGTACTTC.

This chain joins TRBV5-6 and TRBJ2-7; D not certain. Trimming stripped 0 bases from V and 2 bases from J, with 3 bases between. CDR1 SGHDT and CDR2 YYEEEE come from the germline V gene. There are 12 residues in the CDR3. CDR3 region: CASSLATYEQYF. For the CDR3, the DNA is TGTGCCAGCAGCTTGGCGACCTACGAGCAGTACTTC. Combining the CDR3 with reference TRBV5-6 and TRBJ2-7 gives the whole variable domain DAGVTQSPTHLIKTRGQQVTLRCSPKSGHDTVSWYQQALGQGPQFIFQYYEEEERQRGNFPDRFSGHQFPNYSSELNVNALLLGDSALYLCASSLATYEQYFGPGTRLTVT.

V is TRBV5-4 and J is TRBJ1-2, with D hard to call. Deletions cut 6 bases from V and 4 bases from J, with 19 bases between. Germline loops: CDR1 SGHNT, CDR2 YYREEE (reference sequence). The length of the CDR3 is 15 residues. CDR3 nucleotide sequence: TGTGCCAGCACCCCTGTGGCCCAGAGCCCCTATGGCTACACCTTC. Translating it yields CASTPVAQSPYGYTF. The full variable domain, with the rest looked up from reference TRBV5-4 and TRBJ1-2, is ETGVTQSPTHLIKTRGQQVTLRCSSQSGHNTVSWYQQALGQGPQFIFQYYREEENGRGNFPPRFSGLQFPNYSSELNVNALELDDSALYLCASTPVAQSPYGYTFGSGTRLTVV.

This clone was recorded a few times. This chain joins TRBV19 and TRBJ1-2, with TRBD1 identical over 7 bases. The V and J ends lost 7 bases and 0 bases, in that order; junction bases with no gene match: 5. CDR1 LNHDA and CDR2 SQIVND come from the germline V gene (reference sequence). CDR3 length: 14 amino acids. As DNA, the CDR3 is TGTGCCAGTACCATTCAGGGGGCTAACTATGGCTACACCTTC. It specifies CASTIQGANYGYTF.

The chain is built from TRBV7-2 and TRBJ2-7, with 9 bases fitting TRBD1. CDR3 length: 15 amino acids. Germline assignment: CDR1 SGHTA and CDR2 FQGNSA. V lost 0 bases, J lost 3 bases, and 3 bases stayed unmatched. In nucleotides, the CDR3 is TGTGCCAGCAGCTTAGCCCGGGACAGGGTCTACGAGCAGTACTTC. It yields the protein CASSLARDRVYEQYF.

This clone has at least ten counts. The chain is built from TRBV14 and TRBJ2-6, with D perhaps TRBD1 (5 bases). This CDR3 contains 18 residues. CDR1 SGHDN and CDR2 FVKESK come from the germline V gene. V was clipped by 4 bases and J by 0 bases, with 16 bases between them. CDR3 DNA: TGTGCCAGCAGCCTTAACAGGCCGTACCTCTCTGGGGCCAACGTCCTGACTTTC. It is translated as CASSLNRPYLSGANVLTF. The full variable domain, with the rest looked up from reference TRBV14 and TRBJ2-6, is EAGVTQFPSHSVIEKGQTVTLRCDPISGHDNLYWYRRVMGKEIKFLLHFVKESKQDESGMPNNRFLAERTGGTYSTLKVQPAELEDSGVYFCASSLNRPYLSGANVLTFGAGSRLTVL.

The sample holds a few counts of this clone. The chain has TRBV7-9 and TRBJ1-2; a weak D match, TRBD1 (6 bases). The V gene's germline CDR1 is SEHNR and CDR2 FQNEAQ (reference sequence). CDR3 length: 13 residues. Between the trimmed V and J ends, which lost 6 bases and 6 bases, there was a span of 14 bases. The CDR3 DNA follows: TGTGCCAGCAGTAGGAACCGGGGGCATGGCTACACCTTC. It codes for CASSRNRGHGYTF.

This clone came up a few times. The chain links TRBV18 to TRBJ2-5, with D possibly being TRBD1 (6 bases). The length of the CDR3 is 13 residues. The germline V gene encodes CDR1 KGHSH and CDR2 LQKENI. V lost 4 bases and J lost 3, with 9 bases in between. The CDR3 bases are TGTGCCAGCTCACGGACAGCTGAAGAGACCCAGTACTTC. Translated: CASSRTAEETQYF.

The J gene is TRBJ1-5, the V gene TRBV5-6; a weak D match, TRBD1 (6 bases). V dropped 4 bases and J dropped 8 bases, with 13 bases sitting between them. The germline V gene encodes CDR1 SGHDT and CDR2 YYEEEE. This CDR3 is 13 amino acids long. The CDR3 DNA reads as TGTGCCAGCAGCCACAGGGATTTAGAGCCCCAGCATTTT. It codes for CASSHRDLEPQHF.

This clone was seen only once. The DNA for the CDR3 is TGTGCCAGCAGGCCGGGACTAGGCCTTTACAATGAGCAGTTCTTC. It is translated as CASRPGLGLYNEQFF. J is TRBJ2-1 and V is TRBV11-2, with TRBD2 identical over 8 bases. The CDR3 loop spans 15 amino acids. Germline lookup yields CDR1 SGHAT and CDR2 FQNNGV. Trimming took 6 bases from V and 4 from J; bases not matched to a gene: 8.

The V gene is TRBV5-1, the J gene TRBJ2-1; D is perhaps TRBD1 (6 bases). The CDR3 totals 17 residues. V was clipped by 3 bases and J by 0 bases, with 16 bases between them. Looked up from germline, CDR1 is SGHRS and CDR2 is YFSETQ. CDR3 DNA: TGCGCCAGCAGCTCGACAGGAAGACTTGACTCCTACAATGAGCAGTTCTTC. It is translated as CASSSTGRLDSYNEQFF.

This clone was recorded a few times. The chain uses TRBV28 and TRBJ1-1; D remains ambiguous. V lost 6 bases to trimming and J lost 0 bases, with 8 bases between them. The CDR3 loop spans 13 amino acids. Per germline, CDR1 MDHEN and CDR2 SYDVKM. The CDR3 DNA reads as TGTGCCAGCAGCCCAGGACTGAACACTGAAGCTTTCTTT. Translating gives CASSPGLNTEAFF.